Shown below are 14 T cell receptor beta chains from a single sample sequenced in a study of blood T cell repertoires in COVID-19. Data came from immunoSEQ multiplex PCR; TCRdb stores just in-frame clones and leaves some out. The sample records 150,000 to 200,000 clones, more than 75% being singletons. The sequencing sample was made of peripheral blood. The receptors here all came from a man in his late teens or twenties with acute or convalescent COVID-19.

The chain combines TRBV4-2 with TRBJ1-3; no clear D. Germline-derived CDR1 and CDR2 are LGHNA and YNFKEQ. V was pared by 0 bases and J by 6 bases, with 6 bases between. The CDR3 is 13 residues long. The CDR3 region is CASSQDRENTIYF. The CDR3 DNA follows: TGTGCCAGCAGCCAAGATCGAGAAAACACCATATATTTT.

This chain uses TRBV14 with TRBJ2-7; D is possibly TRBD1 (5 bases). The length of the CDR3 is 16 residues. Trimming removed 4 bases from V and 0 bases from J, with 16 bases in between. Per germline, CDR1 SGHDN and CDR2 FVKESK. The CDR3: CASSPLRQGSSYEQYF. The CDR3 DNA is TGTGCCAGCAGCCCCCTACGGCAGGGAAGCTCCTACGAGCAGTACTTC.

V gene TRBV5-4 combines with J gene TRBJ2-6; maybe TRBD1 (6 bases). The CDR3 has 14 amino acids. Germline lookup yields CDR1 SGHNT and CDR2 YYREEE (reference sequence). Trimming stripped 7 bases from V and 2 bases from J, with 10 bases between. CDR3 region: CASGGLPGANVLTF. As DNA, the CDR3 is TGTGCCAGCGGGGGCCTTCCTGGGGCCAACGTCCTGACTTTC.

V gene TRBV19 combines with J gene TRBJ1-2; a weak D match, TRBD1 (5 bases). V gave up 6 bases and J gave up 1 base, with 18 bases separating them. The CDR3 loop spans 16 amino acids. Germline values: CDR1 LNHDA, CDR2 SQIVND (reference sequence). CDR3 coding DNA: TGTGCCAGTAGAGTTTTAGGGGCGCGGGGTAACTATGGCTACACCTTC. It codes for CASRVLGARGNYGYTF.

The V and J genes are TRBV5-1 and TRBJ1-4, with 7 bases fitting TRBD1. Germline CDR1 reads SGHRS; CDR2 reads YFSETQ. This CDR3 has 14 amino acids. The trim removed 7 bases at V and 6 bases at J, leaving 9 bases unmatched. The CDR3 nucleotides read TGCGCCAGCGGGTCGACAGGGTTGGATGAAAAACTGTTTTTT. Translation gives CASGSTGLDEKLFF. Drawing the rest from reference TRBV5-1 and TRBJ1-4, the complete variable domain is KAGVTQTPRYLIKTRGQQVTLSCSPISGHRSVSWYQQTPGQGLQFLFEYFSETQRNKGNFPGRFSGRQFSNSRSEMNVSTLELGDSALYLCASGSTGLDEKLFFGSGTQLSVL.

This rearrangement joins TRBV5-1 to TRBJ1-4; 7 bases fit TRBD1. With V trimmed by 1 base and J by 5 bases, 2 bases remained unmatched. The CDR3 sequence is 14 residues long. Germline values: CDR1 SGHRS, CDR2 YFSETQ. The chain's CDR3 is CASSLTGENEKLFF. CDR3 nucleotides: TGCGCCAGCAGCTTGACAGGGGAAAATGAAAAACTGTTTTTT.

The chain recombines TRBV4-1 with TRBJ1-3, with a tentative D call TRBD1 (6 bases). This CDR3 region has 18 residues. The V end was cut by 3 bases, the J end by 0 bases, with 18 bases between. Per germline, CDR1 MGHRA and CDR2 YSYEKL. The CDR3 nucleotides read TGCGCCAGCAGCCACCTTACGGACAGAAAGATCTCTGGAAACACCATATATTTT. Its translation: CASSHLTDRKISGNTIYF.

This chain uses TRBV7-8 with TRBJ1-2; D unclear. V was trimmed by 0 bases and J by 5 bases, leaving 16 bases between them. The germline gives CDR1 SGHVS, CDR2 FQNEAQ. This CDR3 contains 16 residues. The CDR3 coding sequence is TGTGCCAGCAGCTTAGCTTGGGCTACGGATGATTATGGCTACACCTTC. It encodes CASSLAWATDDYGYTF.

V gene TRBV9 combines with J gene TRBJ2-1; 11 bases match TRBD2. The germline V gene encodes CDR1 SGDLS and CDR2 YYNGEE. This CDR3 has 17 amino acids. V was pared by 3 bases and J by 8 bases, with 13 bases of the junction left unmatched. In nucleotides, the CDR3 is TGTGCCAGCAGCGAGGACATTAGCGGGGGGGCTCGGGATGAGCAGTTCTTC. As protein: CASSEDISGGARDEQFF.

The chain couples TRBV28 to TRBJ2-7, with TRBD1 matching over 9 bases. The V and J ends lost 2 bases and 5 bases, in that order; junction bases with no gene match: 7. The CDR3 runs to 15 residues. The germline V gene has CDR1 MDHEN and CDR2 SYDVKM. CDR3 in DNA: TGTGCCAGCAGTTTAATCGGGACAGGGATCCACGAGCAGTACTTC. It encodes CASSLIGTGIHEQYF.

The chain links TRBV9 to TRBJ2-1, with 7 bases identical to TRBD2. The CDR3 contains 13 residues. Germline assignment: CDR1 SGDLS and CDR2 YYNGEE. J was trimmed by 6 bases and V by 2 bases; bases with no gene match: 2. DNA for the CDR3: TGTGCCAGCAGCGTGGGCGGGAGCAATGAGCAGTTCTTC. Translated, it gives CASSVGGSNEQFF. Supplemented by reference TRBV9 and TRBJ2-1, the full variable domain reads DSGVTQTPKHLITATGQRVTLRCSPRSGDLSVYWYQQSLDQGLQFLIQYYNGEERAKGNILERFSAQQFPDLHSELNLSSLELGDSALYFCASSVGGSNEQFFGPGTRLTVL.

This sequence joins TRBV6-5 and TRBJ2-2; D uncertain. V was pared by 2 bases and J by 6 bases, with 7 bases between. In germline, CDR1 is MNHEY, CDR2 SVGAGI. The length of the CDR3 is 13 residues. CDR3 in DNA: TGTGCCAGCAGTTACGTCGGTGCCGGGGAGCTGTTTTTT. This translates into CASSYVGAGELFF.

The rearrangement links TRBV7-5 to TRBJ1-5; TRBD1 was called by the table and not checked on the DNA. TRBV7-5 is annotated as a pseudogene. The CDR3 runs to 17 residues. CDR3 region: CARSFQPRERGNQPQHF. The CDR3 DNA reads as TGTGCCAGAAGCTTTCAACCCAGGGAAAGGGGCAATCAGCCCCAGCATTTT.

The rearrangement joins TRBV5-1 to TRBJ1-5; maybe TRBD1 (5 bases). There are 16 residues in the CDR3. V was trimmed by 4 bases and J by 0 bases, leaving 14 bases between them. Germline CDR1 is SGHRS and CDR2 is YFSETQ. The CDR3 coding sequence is TGCGCCAGCAGCCCAGTGGGGGGAACTAGCAATCAGCCCCAGCATTTT. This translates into CASSPVGGTSNQPQHF.